The clone carrying this TCR beta chain was detected only once. The antigen is unknown. This entry belongs to a study of a mutant IDH1 vaccine in newly diagnosed glioma. Study summary: Commencement of vaccination occurred 4-6 weeks following radiotherapy alone, or concurrently with temozolomide cycles.

Clones were sequenced by immunoSEQ multiplex PCR, and TCRdb holds only the in-frame ones, with some missing. The profile shows 58,000 or so clones, around 87% of them singletons. Time point indicated: week 23, last vaccination. Every single dose of the vaccine, 300 ug of mutant IDH1 20-mer peptide, came with topical imiquimod. V was shortened by 8 bases and J by 6 bases, with 19 bases between the two germline ends. CDR3 length equals 15 residues. Germline V gene lookup returns CDR1 LNHDA and CDR2 SQIVND (reference sequence). The rearrangement uses TRBV19 and TRBJ2-2; D is unclear. The clonotype originates from a man in his forties with glioma. This sample comprised PBMCs, obtained from a glioma patient whose treatment included an IDH1 peptide vaccine. CDR3 nucleotide sequence: TGTGCCAGTCGTGGACCGCTGACCCTCGCCGGGGAGCTGTTTTTT. It yields the protein CASRGPLTLAGELFF.